This TCR beta chain came from a study of blood T cell repertoires in COVID-19. Data came from immunoSEQ multiplex PCR; TCRdb stores just in-frame clones and leaves some out. Of around 80,000 clones in the sample, almost 90% were seen once. V dropped 0 bases and J dropped 8; count of bases not matched to a gene: 6. This CDR3 contains 16 residues. Germline CDR1 LGHNA, CDR2 YNFKEQ. The clonotype comes from a woman over 75 with acute or convalescent COVID-19. The sequencing sample was made of peripheral blood. J is TRBJ2-1 and V is TRBV4-2; TRBD2 matches at 11 bases. As DNA, the CDR3 is TGTGCCAGCAGCCAAGATACCACTAGCGGGAGACATGAGCAGTTCTTC. This encodes CASSQDTTSGRHEQFF.